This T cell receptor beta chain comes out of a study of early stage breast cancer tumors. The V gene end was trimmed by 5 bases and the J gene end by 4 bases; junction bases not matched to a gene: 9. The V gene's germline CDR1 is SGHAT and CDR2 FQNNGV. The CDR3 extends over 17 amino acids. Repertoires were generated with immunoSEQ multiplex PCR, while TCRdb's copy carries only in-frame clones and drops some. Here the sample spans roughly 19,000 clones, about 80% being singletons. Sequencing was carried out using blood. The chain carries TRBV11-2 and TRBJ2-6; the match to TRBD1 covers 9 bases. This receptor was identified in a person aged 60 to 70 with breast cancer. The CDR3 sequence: CASSALQGAPGANVLTF. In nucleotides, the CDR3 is TGTGCCAGCAGCGCACTACAGGGGGCGCCCGGGGCCAACGTCCTGACTTTC.